The entry below gives a single T cell receptor (beta chain) sequence along with its context. The CDR3 totals 19 residues. From germline, CDR1 is SGHVS and CDR2 FNYEAQ. The J segment lost 2 bases and the V segment lost 5 bases, leaving 12 bases of the junction unmatched. Libraries were prepared by immunoSEQ multiplex PCR; TCRdb keeps only in-frame clonotypes and omits some of them. This table holds 50,000 to 75,000 clones, under 80% found once. This specimen comes from a study of blood T cell repertoires in COVID-19. The specimen was peripheral blood. The sequence came from a man in his fifties or sixties with acute or convalescent COVID-19. J is TRBJ2-2 and V is TRBV7-6; 12 bases match TRBD2. CDR3 sequence: CASSPPLGLAGLNTGELFF. Written as DNA, the CDR3 is TGTGCCAGCAGCCCCCCTCTTGGACTAGCGGGACTTAACACCGGGGAGCTGTTTTTT.